This entry lists 16 T cell receptor beta chains sequenced from one sample in a study of cytomegalovirus exposure and HLA in healthy donors. Use of 60 Vbeta and 13 Jbeta primers characterized the PCR. The assay was immunoSEQ multiplex PCR, and TCRdb's table has in-frame clones only and misses some. The data contain some 130,000 clones, around 73% of them singletons. Sequenced input: PBMCs. The receptors shown here come from a female donor in good health and CMV-seronegative.

The V and J genes are TRBV6-1 and TRBJ1-1; 7 bases align to TRBD1. The CDR3 is made up of 13 amino acids. V was clipped by 6 bases and J by 0 bases; unmatched bases: 1. Germline V gene data show CDR1 as MNHNS and CDR2 as SASEGT. CDR3 loop: CASRQGLNTEAFF. The CDR3 bases are TGTGCCAGCAGACAGGGGTTGAACACTGAAGCTTTCTTT.

The J gene is TRBJ1-1, the V gene TRBV5-4, with 9 bases matching TRBD1. There are 15 residues in the CDR3. With V trimmed by 4 bases and J by 5 bases, 9 bases remained unmatched. Germline V gene lookup returns CDR1 SGHNT and CDR2 YYREEE (reference sequence). The CDR3 sequence: CASSPPGQGRTEAFF. Here the CDR3 DNA reads TGTGCCAGCAGCCCCCCGGGACAGGGACGGACTGAAGCTTTCTTT.

The V gene is TRBV5-1, the J gene TRBJ1-1; D may be TRBD1 (5 bases). Germline CDR1 is SGHRS and CDR2 is YFSETQ. The CDR3 runs 16 residues. Trimming shortened V by 0 bases and J by 4 bases, and 16 bases separated the two germline ends. CDR3 region: CASSLAYGGSGTEAFF. DNA for the CDR3: TGCGCCAGCAGCTTGGCCTATGGGGGGTCGGGCACTGAAGCTTTCTTT.

The chain employs TRBV9 and TRBJ2-1; the match to TRBD2 covers 9 bases. V gave up 0 bases and J gave up 8 bases; unmatched junction bases: 18. The CDR3 length is 19 residues. Looked up from germline, CDR1 is SGDLS and CDR2 is YYNGEE. In DNA form, the CDR3 reads TGTGCCAGCAGCGTAGAACTAGCGGGCAACTTAAAGGAGAGCGATGAGCAGTTCTTC. Amino acid sequence: CASSVELAGNLKESDEQFF.

V and J are TRBV7-2 and TRBJ1-2; D gene uncertain. The germline V and J ends were trimmed by 4 bases and 4 bases, with 7 bases remaining between them. Germline-derived CDR1 and CDR2 are SGHTA and FQGNSA. The CDR3 is 12 residues long. The CDR3 sequence: CASSSGGYGYTF. The DNA of the CDR3 is TGTGCCAGCAGCTCCGGAGGCTATGGCTACACCTTC.

This clone was counted once. V gene TRBV6-6 combines with J gene TRBJ2-1; a weak D match, TRBD1 (5 bases). Germline loops: CDR1 MNHNY, CDR2 SVGAGI (reference sequence). This CDR3 has 13 residues. V shed 5 bases and J shed 5 bases, with 10 bases lying between them. This CDR3 is CASSPQGHNEQFF. The DNA of the CDR3 is TGTGCCAGCAGTCCCCAGGGCCACAATGAGCAGTTCTTC.

The CDR3 here is CASSLRTVDVREGPPSYEQYF. The CDR3 DNA follows: TGTGCCAGCAGCTTAAGAACGGTTGATGTGCGGGAGGGCCCCCCCTCCTACGAGCAGTACTTC. The chain recombines TRBV7-3 with TRBJ2-7; 9 bases agree with TRBD2. V lost 1 base and J lost 0; bases outside the gene matches: 19. CDR3 length: 21 residues. Looked up from germline, CDR1 is SGHTA and CDR2 is FQGTGA.

The chain has TRBV18 and TRBJ1-5; 9 bases match TRBD1. Germline V lookup: CDR1 KGHSH, CDR2 LQKENI. The CDR3 totals 14 residues. V shed 5 bases, J shed 4 bases, and the junction held 3 bases outside the gene matches. The CDR3 region has the DNA TGTGCCAGCTCAACCGGGACAGGGAATCAGCCCCAGCATTTT. Translation: CASSTGTGNQPQHF.

The J gene is TRBJ1-2, the V gene TRBV5-4; no clear D. V gave up 0 bases and J gave up 8 bases, with 11 bases separating them. The CDR3 runs to 13 residues. Germline lookup yields CDR1 SGHNT and CDR2 YYREEE (reference sequence). The CDR3 loop is CASSLVDERGYTF. The DNA of the CDR3 is TGTGCCAGCAGCTTGGTGGACGAGCGGGGCTACACCTTC.

This chain joins TRBV6-5 and TRBJ2-7; D remains unclear. This CDR3 spans 11 amino acids. CDR1 MNHEY and CDR2 SVGAGI come from the germline V gene. The CDR3 bases are TGTGCAACGGTGTCTTCCTACGAGCAGTACTTC. Its translation is CATVSSYEQYF.

V gene TRBV18 combines with J gene TRBJ2-5; D is possibly TRBD1 (6 bases). Trimming took 5 bases from V and 2 from J, leaving 12 bases between them. This CDR3 has 14 residues. CDR1 is KGHSH and CDR2 is LQKENI in the germline V gene. CDR3 DNA sequence: TGTGCCAGCTCATCTTACAGGGATCAAGAGACCCAGTACTTC. This codes for CASSSYRDQETQYF.

This clone turned up a few times. This chain connects TRBV10-2 to TRBJ2-2; 7 bases line up with TRBD1. The CDR3 runs 14 residues. V lost 0 bases and J lost 5; bases outside the gene matches: 0. The germline V gene encodes CDR1 WSHSY and CDR2 SAAADI. The CDR3 sequence: CASSESRGTGELFF. CDR3 bases: TGCGCCAGCAGTGAGTCCAGGGGGACCGGGGAGCTGTTTTTT.

The chain recombines TRBV19 with TRBJ2-7; 9 bases match TRBD1. V lost 4 bases to trimming and J lost 2 bases; unmatched junction nucleotides: 3. The CDR3 sequence is 14 residues long. Germline CDR1 and CDR2: LNHDA and SQIVND (reference sequence). CDR3 protein: CASSTWTGAYEQYF. In DNA form, the CDR3 reads TGTGCCAGTAGTACGTGGACAGGGGCCTACGAGCAGTACTTC. Drawing the rest from reference TRBV19 and TRBJ2-7, the complete variable domain is DGGITQSPKYLFRKEGQNVTLSCEQNLNHDAMYWYRQDPGQGLRLIYYSQIVNDFQKGDIAEGYSVSREKKESFPLTVTSAQKNPTAFYLCASSTWTGAYEQYFGPGTRLTVT.

The chain carries TRBV25-1 and TRBJ2-7, with TRBD1 identical over 7 bases. Unmatched junction bases numbered 7, after V lost 2 bases and J lost 3 bases. Germline CDR1 and CDR2: MGHDK and SYGVNS. The CDR3 consists of 15 residues. The CDR3 spells CASSEPGDRDYEQYF. CDR3 DNA sequence: TGTGCCAGCAGTGAACCCGGCGACAGGGACTACGAGCAGTACTTC.

This chain connects TRBV11-1 to TRBJ2-7, with TRBD2 matching over 11 bases. The germline CDR1 and CDR2 sequences are SGHAT and FQDESV (reference sequence). CDR3 length: 16 amino acids. The trim removed 6 bases at V and 0 bases at J, leaving 7 bases unmatched. The CDR3 bases are TGTGCCAGCAGTCTTACCGGGACTAGCGGCTCCTACGAGCAGTACTTC. Its protein product is CASSLTGTSGSYEQYF.

In its sample, this clone was seen a few times. The V and J genes are TRBV19 and TRBJ2-1; 7 bases map to TRBD1. The ends lost 3 bases at V and 3 bases at J; junction bases unmatched: 8. Germline-derived CDR1 and CDR2 are LNHDA and SQIVND (reference sequence). The CDR3 is 16 amino acids. CDR3 residues: CASSIWAGGRYNEQFF. CDR3 coding DNA: TGTGCCAGTAGTATTTGGGCAGGGGGACGCTACAATGAGCAGTTCTTC. Supplemented by reference TRBV19 and TRBJ2-1, the full variable domain reads DGGITQSPKYLFRKEGQNVTLSCEQNLNHDAMYWYRQDPGQGLRLIYYSQIVNDFQKGDIAEGYSVSREKKESFPLTVTSAQKNPTAFYLCASSIWAGGRYNEQFFGPGTRLTVL.